Following are 18 T cell receptor beta chains from one sample sequenced in a study of T cells after yellow fever vaccination. TCRdb itself ran the 5' RACE reads through MiXCR, one entry per CDR3 protein. Among about 220,000 distinct CDR3 sequences listed, 3% to 3.5% were seen once. The sample in question was CD4+ T cells sorted from PBMCs, obtained 10 days after the yellow fever booster vaccination. These receptors were collected from a man aged 18 to 35 who received the YFV17D yellow fever vaccine.

This clonotype appeared many times. Here the CDR3 reads CASSWAGDQPQHF. In DNA form, the CDR3 reads TGCGCCAGCAGCTGGGCGGGGGATCAGCCCCAGCATTTT. V usage is TRBV5-1 and J usage is TRBJ1-5; D perhaps matches TRBD1 (5 bases). Trimming pared 3 bases from V and 5 bases from J, leaving 9 bases between. This CDR3 comprises 13 residues. Germline loops: CDR1 SGHRS, CDR2 YFSETQ.

Only a few counts were recorded for this clonotype. This rearrangement joins TRBV6-2 or TRBV6-3 to TRBJ2-2, with D perhaps TRBD1 or TRBD2 (5 bases each). Looked up from germline, CDR1 is MNHEY and CDR2 is SVGEGT. Between the trimmed V and J ends, which lost 2 bases and 0 bases, there was a span of 10 bases. This CDR3 is 16 amino acids long. CDR3 nucleotides: TGTGCCAGCAGTTACGGGGGATTATCGAACACCGGGGAGCTGTTTTTT. Translating it yields CASSYGGLSNTGELFF.

This chain uses TRBV6-2 or TRBV6-3 with TRBJ1-2, with D uncertain. Germline values: CDR1 MNHEY, CDR2 SVGEGT. The CDR3 runs to 14 residues. V gave up 8 bases and J gave up 3 bases, with 16 bases separating them. In DNA, the CDR3 is TGTGCCAGCCTGTCCTATCGCGGGGACTATGGCTACACCTTC. This encodes CASLSYRGDYGYTF.

Many counts were recorded for this clonotype. The chain employs TRBV5-1 and TRBJ2-3, with 11 bases that match TRBD2. V was clipped by 0 bases and J by 5 bases; unmatched bases: 2. This CDR3 comprises 15 residues. CDR1 is SGHRS and CDR2 is YFSETQ in the germline V gene. In nucleotides, the CDR3 is TGCGCCAGCAGCTTGGGACTAGCGGGGCAAGATACGCAGTATTTT. Translating gives CASSLGLAGQDTQYF. The full variable domain, completed using reference TRBV5-1 and TRBJ2-3, is KAGVTQTPRYLIKTRGQQVTLSCSPISGHRSVSWYQQTPGQGLQFLFEYFSETQRNKGNFPGRFSGRQFSNSRSEMNVSTLELGDSALYLCASSLGLAGQDTQYFGPGTRLTVL.

This clonotype has ten or more counts. The CDR3 DNA reads as TGTGCCAGCAGTTTACCAGGGGACACTGAAGCTTTCTTT. Translated, it gives CASSLPGDTEAFF. The gene calls are TRBV27 and TRBJ1-1, with D perhaps matching TRBD1 (6 bases). The V gene's germline CDR1 is MNHEY and CDR2 SMNVEV (reference sequence). CDR3 length: 13 residues. V lost 2 bases and J 3 bases, leaving 7 bases between the germline ends.

This clonotype has a count of ten or more. The chain couples TRBV7-2 to TRBJ1-5; D gene unclear. CDR1 and CDR2 from the germline V gene are SGHTA and FQGNSA. The V and J ends lost 3 bases and 9 bases respectively, with 12 bases between them. The CDR3 is 13 amino acids. The CDR3, as DNA: TGTGCCAGCAGCTTTCTTGAGACGTGGCCCCAGCATTTT. It translates to CASSFLETWPQHF.

This clonotype was observed a few times. This sequence joins TRBV24-1 and TRBJ1-2, with TRBD1 identical over 8 bases. This CDR3 has 14 amino acids. The V gene end was trimmed by 4 bases and the J gene end by 4 bases; junction bases not matched to a gene: 4. CDR1 and CDR2 (germline): KGHDR, SFDVKD. DNA of the CDR3: TGTGCCACCAGTGAAACCGGGACAGGCTATGGCTACACCTTC. Translated, it gives CATSETGTGYGYTF.

The gene calls are TRBV2 and TRBJ2-7, with 7 bases lining up with TRBD1. CDR1 and CDR2 (germline): SNHLY, FYNNEI. The junction had 9 bases not matched to a gene; V was cut back by 7 bases and J by 3 bases. CDR3 length: 14 amino acids. Here the CDR3 DNA reads TGTGCCAGCACCGAAGGCAGGGGGAACTACGAGCAGTACGTC. Protein product: CASTEGRGNYEQYV.

This clonotype was found many times. The rearrangement joins TRBV5-1 to TRBJ1-1; 7 bases map to TRBD1. The CDR3 extends over 15 amino acids. The V gene end was trimmed by 2 bases and the J gene end by 2 bases; junction bases not matched to a gene: 6. The germline V gene encodes CDR1 SGHRS and CDR2 YFSETQ. CDR3 sequence reads: CASSFQRGPNTEAFF. The CDR3 nucleotides are TGCGCCAGCAGCTTCCAAAGGGGGCCTAACACTGAAGCTTTCTTT.

This clonotype was found many times. The gene calls are TRBV4-3 and TRBJ2-5; tentatively, D is TRBD1 or TRBD2 (5 bases each). The germline CDR1 and CDR2 sequences are LGHNA and YSLEER. The CDR3 has 15 residues. V shed 0 bases and J shed 4 bases, with 12 bases lying between them. The chain's CDR3 is CASSQDPQGRETQYF. The CDR3 DNA reads as TGCGCCAGCAGCCAAGACCCGCAGGGACGAGAGACCCAGTACTTC.

This clonotype has ten or more counts. Here the CDR3 DNA reads TGTGCCAGCAGCCCAGGGACAGCCAATGAGCAGTTCTTC. Residues: CASSPGTANEQFF. This chain joins TRBV7-3 and TRBJ2-1; TRBD1 matches at 7 bases. Germline CDR1 reads SGHTA; CDR2 reads FQGTGA. The junction had 4 bases not matched to a gene; V was cut back by 5 bases and J by 6 bases. CDR3 length: 13 residues.

In this sample, this clonotype turned up many times. The V gene is TRBV6-5, the J gene TRBJ1-3; the D is unclear. Per the germline V gene, CDR1 is MNHEY and CDR2 is SVGAGI. V dropped 8 bases and J dropped 2 bases, with 10 bases sitting between them. This CDR3 comprises 13 residues. This CDR3 is CASRRDPGNTIYF. In DNA, the CDR3 is TGTGCCAGCCGCCGGGATCCTGGAAACACCATATATTTT.

This clonotype was counted many times. V and J are TRBV7-2 and TRBJ2-3; D gene uncertain. Germline V gene sequence: CDR1 SGHTA, CDR2 FQGNSA. Trimming shortened V by 5 bases and J by 4 bases, and 13 bases separated the two germline ends. This CDR3 spans 14 amino acids. The CDR3 DNA sequence: TGTGCCAGCAGCGCCCGGACCATTCCAGATACGCAGTATTTT. Residues: CASSARTIPDTQYF.

This clonotype appeared many times. Here the CDR3 DNA reads TGTGCCAGCAGCCCGGACGGCTACAATGAGCAGTTCTTC. Its translation is CASSPDGYNEQFF. This chain joins TRBV7-7 and TRBJ2-1, with unresolved D. Germline CDR1 is SSHAT and CDR2 is FNYEAQ (reference sequence). Trimming left V 5 bases short and J 3 bases short, with 8 bases between. The CDR3 totals 13 residues.

This clonotype has only a few counts. This chain connects TRBV12-3 or TRBV12-4 to TRBJ1-2; D is possibly TRBD1 (6 bases). The CDR3 consists of 13 residues. V shed 2 bases and J shed 3 bases, with 7 bases lying between them. This chain's CDR3 is CASSLRGYYGYTF. DNA of the CDR3: TGTGCCAGCAGTTTAAGGGGGTACTATGGCTACACCTTC.

This clonotype was counted only a few times. V usage is TRBV6-2 or TRBV6-3 and J usage is TRBJ2-3; D is uncertain. Germline CDR1 and CDR2: MNHEY and SVGEGT. Between the trimmed V and J ends, which lost 5 bases and 6 bases, there was a span of 9 bases. The CDR3 extends over 12 amino acids. CDR3 protein: CASSHRSDTQYF. The CDR3 DNA reads TGTGCCAGCAGTCACCGGTCTGATACGCAGTATTTT.

There are many counts of this clonotype. This chain links TRBV7-2 with TRBJ1-5; D perhaps matches TRBD1 (6 bases). Germline CDR1 reads SGHTA; CDR2 reads FQGNSA. Deletions cut 1 base from V and 3 bases from J, with 7 bases between. CDR3 length equals 14 residues. CDR3 loop: CASSLGTVNQPQHF. The CDR3 nucleotides read TGTGCCAGCAGCTTAGGGACAGTCAATCAGCCCCAGCATTTT.

The V and J genes are TRBV28 and TRBJ1-4; possible D gene TRBD1, 6 bases. V lost 5 bases to trimming and J lost 4 bases, with 14 bases between them. From germline, CDR1 is MDHEN and CDR2 SYDVKM. The CDR3 totals 15 residues. The CDR3 DNA reads TGTGCCAGCAGTATGCGGACAGCCCTTAATGAAAAACTGTTTTTT. As protein: CASSMRTALNEKLFF.